This T cell receptor (beta chain) was found in a study of glioma-infiltrating T cells after dendritic cell vaccination. Study summary: At biweekly intervals, patients got three intradermal dendritic cell vaccine injections.

Isocitrate dehydrogenase mutation was absent in all glioblastoma patients. The PCR used 60 V beta and 13 J beta primers. Clones were read by immunoSEQ multiplex PCR, and TCRdb kept only the in-frame ones, dropping some. The sample holds under 100,000 clones, around 90% seen once. The V gene's germline CDR1 is SGHNT and CDR2 YYREEE (reference sequence). The CDR3 extends over 13 amino acids. V dropped 4 bases and J dropped 2 bases, with 9 bases sitting between them. The source was blood, collected before dendritic cell vaccination. The chain has TRBV5-4 and TRBJ1-1, with D possibly matching TRBD1 (5 bases). The sequence derives from a human donor with glioblastoma. The CDR3 region has the DNA TGTGCCAGCAGCAAGACAGAAAACACTGAAGCTTTCTTT. This codes for CASSKTENTEAFF.